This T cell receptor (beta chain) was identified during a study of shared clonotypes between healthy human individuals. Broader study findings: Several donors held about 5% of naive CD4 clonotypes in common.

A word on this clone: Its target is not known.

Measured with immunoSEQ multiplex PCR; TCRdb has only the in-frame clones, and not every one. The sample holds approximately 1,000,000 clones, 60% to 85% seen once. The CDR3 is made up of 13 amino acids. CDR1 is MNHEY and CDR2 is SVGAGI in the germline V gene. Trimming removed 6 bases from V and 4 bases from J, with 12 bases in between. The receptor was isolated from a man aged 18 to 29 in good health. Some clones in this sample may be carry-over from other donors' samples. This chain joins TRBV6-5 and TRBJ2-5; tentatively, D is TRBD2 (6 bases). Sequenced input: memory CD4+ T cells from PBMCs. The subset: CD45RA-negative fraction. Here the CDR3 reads CASRQGGRETQYF. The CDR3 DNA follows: TGTGCCAGCAGACAAGGAGGGAGAGAGACCCAGTACTTC.